The following is a T cell receptor beta chain sequence with its context. Its antigen specificity is not known. Nothing much larger sits one base from this clone, and base qualities are not available. Library preparation employed the immunoSEQ multiplex PCR assay. TCRdb stores this immuneACCESS table with in-frame sequences only. Part of the clones is absent; in the studies checked, under half of the shortfall reflects unresolved V genes, and no reason is known for the rest. The sample data list about 35,000 clones, and about nine tenths of these were observed just once. Approximately 0.75% of the sample goes to the ten largest clones. This sample was included in a study of T cell changes during pregnancy in multiple sclerosis (dated by TCRdb to between 2017 and 2020). Study-level background: Changes in the T cell repertoire over the course of pregnancy were examined in this study in women with multiple sclerosis.

CDR1 and CDR2 are read off the germline V gene (reference sequence) as LNHDA and SQIVND. The junction carries 12 bases between V and J, which are trimmed by 5 bases and 2 bases respectively. The CDR3 runs 15 amino acids, cysteine and phenylalanine included. Kept here is only the CDR3 DNA, which spans 45 bases and is read in frame from base 1. This TCR was sampled from a female donor in good health, enrolled as a control in a pregnancy study. Specimen: CD4+ T cells from peripheral blood mononuclear cells, collected after pregnancy. The V gene is TRBV19 and the J gene is TRBJ1-4; TRBD1 is a weak D gene call, 6 bases matching. The CDR3 amino acid sequence is: CASSVQGFTNEKLFF. In nucleotides, the sequence is TGTGCCAGTAGTGTCCAGGGGTTTACTAATGAAAAACTGTTTTTT.